This T cell receptor (beta chain) emerged from a study of identifying expanded T cells in peripheral blood. Worth noting for this clone: Its antigen remains unknown.

Germline CDR1 and CDR2: SGHTA and FQGTGA. The CDR3 spans 15 residues. With 6 bases removed from V and 5 bases from J, the gap between germline ends came to 19 bases. Overall study findings and caveats: Clone count variance between roughly 2-week samples rose with total template count. Technical replicates showed approximately 1.2 changed clones; around 2 weeks 15 to 20; four weeks 19.

This table comes from immunoSEQ multiplex PCR, and its TCRdb copy is limited to in-frame clones, with some not included. The sample holds just under 65,000 clones, over 75% seen once. During the collection period, no donor immune events like infections were recorded. This TCR was sampled from a person aged 18-70 years in good health. The J gene is TRBJ2-5, the V gene TRBV7-3, with TRBD2 as a possible D gene (6 bases). The sequenced sample consisted of blood. CDR3 nucleotide sequence: TGTGCCAGCAGTCCAGCCCGTGGGGGGTTGGAGACCCAGTACTTC. Its translation is CASSPARGGLETQYF.